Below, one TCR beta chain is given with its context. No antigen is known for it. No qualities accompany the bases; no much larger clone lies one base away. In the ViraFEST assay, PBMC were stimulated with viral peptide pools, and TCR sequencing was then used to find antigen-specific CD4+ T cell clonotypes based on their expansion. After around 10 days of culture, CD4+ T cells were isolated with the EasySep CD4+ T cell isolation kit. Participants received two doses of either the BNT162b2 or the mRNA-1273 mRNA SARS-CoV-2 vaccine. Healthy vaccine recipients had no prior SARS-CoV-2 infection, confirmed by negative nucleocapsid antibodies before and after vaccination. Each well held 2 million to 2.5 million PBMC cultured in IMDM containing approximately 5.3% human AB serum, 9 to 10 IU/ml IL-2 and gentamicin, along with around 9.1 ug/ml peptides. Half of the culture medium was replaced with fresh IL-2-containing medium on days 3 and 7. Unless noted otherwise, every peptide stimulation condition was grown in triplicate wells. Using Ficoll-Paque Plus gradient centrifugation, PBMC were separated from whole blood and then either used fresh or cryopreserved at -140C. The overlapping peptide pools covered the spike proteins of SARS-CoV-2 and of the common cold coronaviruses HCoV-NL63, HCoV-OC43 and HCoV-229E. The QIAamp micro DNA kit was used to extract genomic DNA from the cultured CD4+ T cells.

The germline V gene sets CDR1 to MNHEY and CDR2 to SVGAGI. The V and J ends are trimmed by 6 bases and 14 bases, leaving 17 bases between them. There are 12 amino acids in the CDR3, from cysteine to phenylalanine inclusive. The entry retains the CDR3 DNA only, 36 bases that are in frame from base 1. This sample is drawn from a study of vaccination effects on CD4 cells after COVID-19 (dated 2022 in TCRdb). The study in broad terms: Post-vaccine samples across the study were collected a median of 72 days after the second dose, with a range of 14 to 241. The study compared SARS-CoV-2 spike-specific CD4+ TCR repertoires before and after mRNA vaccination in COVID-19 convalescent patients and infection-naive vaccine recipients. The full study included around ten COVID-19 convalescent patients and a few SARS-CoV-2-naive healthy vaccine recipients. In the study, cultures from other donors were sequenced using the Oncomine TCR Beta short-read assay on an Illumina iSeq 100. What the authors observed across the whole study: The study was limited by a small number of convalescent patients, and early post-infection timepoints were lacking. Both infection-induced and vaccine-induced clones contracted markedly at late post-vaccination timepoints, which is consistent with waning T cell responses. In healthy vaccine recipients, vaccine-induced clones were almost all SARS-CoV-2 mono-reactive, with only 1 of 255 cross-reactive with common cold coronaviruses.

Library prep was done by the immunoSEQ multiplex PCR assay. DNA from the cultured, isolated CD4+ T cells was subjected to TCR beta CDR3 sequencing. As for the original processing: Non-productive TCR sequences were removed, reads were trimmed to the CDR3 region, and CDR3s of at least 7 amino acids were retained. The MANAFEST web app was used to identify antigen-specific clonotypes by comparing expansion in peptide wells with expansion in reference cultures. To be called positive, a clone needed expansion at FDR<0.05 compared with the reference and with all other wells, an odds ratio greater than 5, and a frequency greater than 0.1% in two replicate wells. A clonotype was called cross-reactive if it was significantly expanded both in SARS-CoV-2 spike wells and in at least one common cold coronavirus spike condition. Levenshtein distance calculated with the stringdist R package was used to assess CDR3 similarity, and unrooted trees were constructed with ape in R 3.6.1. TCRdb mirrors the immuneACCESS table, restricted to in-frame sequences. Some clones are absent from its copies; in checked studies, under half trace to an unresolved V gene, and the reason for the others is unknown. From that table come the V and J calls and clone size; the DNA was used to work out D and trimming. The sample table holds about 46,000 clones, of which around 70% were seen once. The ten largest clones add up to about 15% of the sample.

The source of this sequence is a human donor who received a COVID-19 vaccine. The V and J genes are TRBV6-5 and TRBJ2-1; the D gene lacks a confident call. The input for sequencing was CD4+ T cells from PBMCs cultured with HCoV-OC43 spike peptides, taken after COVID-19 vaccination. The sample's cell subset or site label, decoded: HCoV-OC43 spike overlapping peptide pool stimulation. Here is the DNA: TGTGCCAGCAGCGCCCAAGGGCTTAGTAAGTTCTTC. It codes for CASSAQGLSKFF.